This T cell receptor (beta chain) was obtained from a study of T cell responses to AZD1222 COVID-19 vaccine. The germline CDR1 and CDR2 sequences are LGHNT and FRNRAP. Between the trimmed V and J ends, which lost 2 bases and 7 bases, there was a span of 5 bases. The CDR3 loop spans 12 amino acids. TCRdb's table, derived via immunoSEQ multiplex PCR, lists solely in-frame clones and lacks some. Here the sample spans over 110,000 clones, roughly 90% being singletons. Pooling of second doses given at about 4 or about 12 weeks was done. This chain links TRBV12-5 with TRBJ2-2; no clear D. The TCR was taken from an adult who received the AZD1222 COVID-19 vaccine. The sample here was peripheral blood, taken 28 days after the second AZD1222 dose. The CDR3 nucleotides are TGTGCTAGTGGTTTGATGGGCGGGGAGCTGTTTTTT. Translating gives CASGLMGGELFF.